This T cell receptor beta chain was captured in a study of T cells in Graves' hyperthyroidism and ophthalmopathy. This clonotype was detected a few times. There were TCR beta CDR3 regions amplified from RNA transcripts. The TCR CDR3 was amplified in a first-round RT-PCR using the HTBI primer set. TCRdb passed the multiplex PCR reads through MiXCR, listing each CDR3 protein once. The sample shows about 690,000 distinct CDR3 sequences, 17% of them seen only once. This CDR3 has 15 residues. Trimming stripped 0 bases from V and 2 bases from J, with 9 bases between. Germline V gene data show CDR1 as MNHEY and CDR2 as SVGAGI.

The genes are TRBV6-5 and TRBJ2-3; unclear D gene. This sequence was found in a man aged 45-65 years with Graves' hyperthyroidism. Sequencing was carried out using blood. The CDR3 DNA reads as TGTGCCAGCAGTTACTCAGCAGCTGTCACAGATACGCAGTATTTT. As protein: CASSYSAAVTDTQYF.